This T cell receptor (beta chain) was documented in a study of graft-versus-host responses after intestinal transplantation. Turning to the study itself: Each recipient received a multivisceral, liver-intestinal, or isolated intestinal graft.

The assay was immunoSEQ multiplex PCR, and TCRdb's table has in-frame clones only and misses some. Here the sample spans over 85,000 clones, approximately 92% being singletons. CDR1 is SNHLY, CDR2 FYNNEI, per germline. V dropped 2 bases and J dropped 5; count of bases not matched to a gene: 9. The CDR3 consists of 16 residues. Of note for this clone: Its antigen is as yet unknown.

Study findings and constraints: Individuals who had graft-donor T cell macrochimerism had allografts that showed high graft-versus-host to host-versus-graft clonal ratios.

This clonotype originated in a human donor who received an intestinal transplant. The chain carries TRBV2 and TRBJ2-5; 9 bases agree with TRBD2. The material was unstimulated CD8+ T cells sorted from spleen or lymph node cells, obtained before intestinal transplant. In nucleotides, the CDR3 is TGTGCCAGCAGTGAACCCCGCGGGAGGGCCAGTGAGACCCAGTACTTC. It yields the protein CASSEPRGRASETQYF. The full variable domain, completed using reference TRBV2 and TRBJ2-5, is EPEVTQTPSHQVTQMGQEVILRCVPISNHLYFYWYRQILGQKVEFLVSFYNNEISEKSEIFDDQFSVERPDGSNFTLKIRSTKLEDSAMYFCASSEPRGRASETQYFGPGTRLLVL.